The 10 T cell receptor beta chains below come from one sample, sequenced in a study of cytomegalovirus exposure and HLA in healthy donors. Amplification used 60 Vbeta primers and 13 Jbeta primers. Data came from immunoSEQ multiplex PCR; TCRdb stores just in-frame clones and leaves some out. The sample consists of tens of thousands of clones, 65% of them appearing once. The sample comprised PBMCs. The receptors were sampled from a woman aged 45-59 years in good health and CMV-seropositive.

The rearrangement joins TRBV6-5 to TRBJ2-3; 11 bases align to TRBD1. With V trimmed by 10 bases and J by 2 bases, 8 bases remained unmatched. CDR3 size: 15 residues. CDR1 MNHEY and CDR2 SVGAGI come from the germline V gene. The CDR3 protein is CATRPGQGDTDTQYF. CDR3 bases: TGTGCCACCAGGCCGGGACAGGGGGACACAGATACGCAGTATTTT.

This sequence joins TRBV2 and TRBJ2-4, with a possible D match to TRBD1 (6 bases). The CDR3 contains 12 residues. The germline V gene has CDR1 SNHLY and CDR2 FYNNEI. The V gene lost 5 bases and the J gene lost 8 bases, with 10 bases spanning the gap. Here the CDR3 reads CASSYRVDIQYF. CDR3 coding DNA: TGTGCCAGCAGTTACAGGGTTGACATTCAGTACTTC.

This clone was found a few times. The rearrangement joins TRBV11-2 to TRBJ2-3; 11 nucleotides align to TRBD1. Per the germline V gene, CDR1 is SGHAT and CDR2 is FQNNGV. The CDR3 consists of 15 residues. The trim removed 2 bases at V and 5 bases at J, leaving 3 bases unmatched. The CDR3 sequence is CASSLLGQGVDTQYF. CDR3 DNA sequence: TGTGCCAGCAGCTTATTGGGACAGGGGGTAGATACGCAGTATTTT.

This sequence joins TRBV6-1 and TRBJ2-3; perhaps TRBD2 as D (6 bases). Germline CDR1 reads MNHNS; CDR2 reads SASEGT. Trimming shortened V by 6 bases and J by 8 bases, and 15 bases separated the two germline ends. The CDR3 totals 13 residues. The CDR3 spells CASRGTPRGTQYF. The CDR3 DNA follows: TGTGCCAGCAGGGGGACTCCGAGAGGTACGCAGTATTTT.

This sequence joins TRBV27 and TRBJ1-1; D is perhaps TRBD1 (5 bases). V shed 0 bases and J shed 4 bases, with 12 bases lying between them. The CDR3 has 15 residues. Germline CDR1 is MNHEY and CDR2 is SMNVEV (reference sequence). The CDR3 nucleotides are TGTGCCAGCAGTTTATCGGCGGGGGGAGGCACTGAAGCTTTCTTT. This codes for CASSLSAGGGTEAFF.

Details on this clone: Sequence at one end of the junction differs from germline and may be a read error. As DNA, the CDR3 is TGTGCCAGCAGCCTGACAGGGACGGTTCGAGCATTT. This gives the protein CASSLTGTVRAF. This rearrangement joins TRBV14 to TRBJ1-3; TRBD1 matches 7 bases. Germline V CDR1 and CDR2: SGHDN, FVKESK. The CDR3 consists of 12 residues. The whole variable domain, filled in from reference TRBV14 and TRBJ1-3, reads EAGVTQFPSHSVIEKGQTVTLRCDPISGHDNLYWYRRVMGKEIKFLLHFVKESKQDESGMPNNRFLAERTGGTYSTLKVQPAELEDSGVYFCASSLTGTVRAFGEGSWLTVV.

This chain connects TRBV5-4 to TRBJ2-1; 8 positions match TRBD1. Germline V lookup: CDR1 SGHNT, CDR2 YYREEE (reference sequence). The CDR3 length is 13 residues. The J segment lost 6 bases and the V segment lost 3 bases, leaving 2 bases of the junction unmatched. The CDR3 protein is CASSSDRANEQFF. CDR3 in DNA: TGTGCCAGCAGCTCGGACAGGGCCAATGAGCAGTTCTTC.

V usage is TRBV19 and J usage is TRBJ2-5, with TRBD2 matching 14 bases. With 6 bases clipped from V and 4 bases from J, the junction kept 7 bases outside the gene matches. CDR3 length: 16 amino acids. Per the germline V gene, CDR1 is LNHDA and CDR2 is SQIVND (reference sequence). CDR3 protein: CASRTGTSGGGETQYF. As DNA, the CDR3 is TGTGCCAGTAGGACCGGGACTAGCGGGGGAGGAGAGACCCAGTACTTC.

This chain uses TRBV5-6 with TRBJ1-2; TRBD1 is a possible D gene (6 bases). This CDR3 spans 14 amino acids. V was cut by 6 bases and J by 2 bases, with 14 bases left in between. Germline assignment: CDR1 SGHDT and CDR2 YYEEEE. CDR3 in amino acids: CASTHIQGNYGYTF. The CDR3 nucleotides read TGTGCCAGCACTCATATACAGGGAAACTATGGCTACACCTTC.

The chain couples TRBV28 to TRBJ1-4; tentatively, D is TRBD1 (6 bases). V was clipped by 3 bases and J by 6 bases, with 14 bases between them. Germline values: CDR1 MDHEN, CDR2 SYDVKM. The CDR3 runs 15 residues. CDR3 DNA: TGTGCCAGCAGTTTCCCCCCGGGACAAGATGAAAAACTGTTTTTT. Its translation is CASSFPPGQDEKLFF.